Following are 20 T cell receptor beta chains from one sample sequenced in a study of T cell repertoires in cytomegalovirus infection. TCRdb processed the reads anew with MiXCR; each CDR3 protein has one entry. This sample yields 480,000 or so distinct CDR3 sequences, of which about 11% are seen a single time; approximately 10% belongs to the top ten. The sample was PBMCs. The receptors come from a human donor in good health (CMV status not recorded). Some clones in this sample may be carry-over from other donors' samples.

The table lists this clonotype with many counts. CDR3 nucleotide sequence: TGTGCCAGCAGCTTAGTAAAGCGGGGAAAGTCCTACAATGAGCAGTTCTTC. Residues: CASSLVKRGKSYNEQFF. J is TRBJ2-1 and V is TRBV13; 7 bases agree with TRBD2. The CDR3 consists of 17 residues. Germline CDR1 reads PRHDT; CDR2 reads FYEKMQ (reference sequence). The V gene end was trimmed by 1 base and the J gene end by 1 base; junction bases not matched to a gene: 7.

The gene calls are TRBV20-1 and TRBJ1-5; 7 bases agree with TRBD1. The junction had 20 bases not matched to a gene; V was cut back by 0 bases and J by 6 bases. Germline loops: CDR1 DFQATT, CDR2 SNEGSKA (reference sequence). The CDR3 contains 19 residues. Here the CDR3 reads CSARDLLENRGGAAQPQHF. CDR3 coding DNA: TGCAGTGCTAGAGATTTGTTGGAAAACAGGGGAGGAGCGGCTCAGCCCCAGCATTTT.

This clonotype was recorded many times. The rearrangement joins TRBV27 to TRBJ2-2, with a possible D match to TRBD2 (6 bases). The V gene lost 8 bases and the J gene lost 4 bases, with 29 bases spanning the gap. The CDR3 has 19 residues. The germline gives CDR1 MNHEY, CDR2 SMNVEV (reference sequence). The chain's CDR3 is CASRKEWDFPYRGTGELFF. CDR3 sequence (DNA): TGTGCCAGCCGTAAGGAGTGGGACTTTCCATACCGGGGCACCGGGGAGCTGTTTTTT.

The table lists this clonotype with a few counts. The chain has TRBV20-1 and TRBJ2-7; 12 positions match TRBD2. The CDR3 consists of 16 residues. The V gene's germline CDR1 is DFQATT and CDR2 SNEGSKA (reference sequence). The V gene end was trimmed by 3 bases and the J gene end by 0 bases; junction bases not matched to a gene: 6. The CDR3 DNA sequence: TGCAGTGCTAGGCAACTAGCGGGAGGCCTCTCCTACGAGCAGTACTTC. Translating gives CSARQLAGGLSYEQYF.

This clonotype has a count of ten or more. The chain recombines TRBV12-3 or TRBV12-4 with TRBJ2-6, with D perhaps matching TRBD1 (5 bases). V lost 5 bases, J lost 0 bases, and 17 bases lay in between. This CDR3 region has 18 residues. The CDR3 loop reads CASSHHRFARSGANVLTF. As DNA, the CDR3 is TGTGCCAGCAGTCACCACAGGTTCGCTCGCTCTGGGGCCAACGTCCTGACTTTC.

This clonotype was seen only a few times. The chain has TRBV18 and TRBJ1-2; 8 nucleotides line up with TRBD1. Trimming took 6 bases from V and 7 from J; bases not matched to a gene: 13. Germline-derived CDR1 and CDR2 are KGHSH and LQKENI. CDR3 size: 15 residues. The CDR3 region is CASSLSGQDYAGYTF. The CDR3 DNA sequence: TGTGCCAGCTCTCTTTCGGGACAGGATTATGCTGGCTACACCTTC.

This rearrangement joins TRBV20-1 to TRBJ1-1; no definite D call. The V and J ends lost 2 bases and 12 bases respectively, with 19 bases between them. The CDR3 contains 13 residues. Germline lookup yields CDR1 DFQATT and CDR2 SNEGSKA (reference sequence). CDR3 loop: CSARTAITRRTFF. Here the CDR3 DNA reads TGCAGTGCTAGAACTGCTATAACAAGGCGGACTTTCTTT.

In this sample, this clonotype turned up a few times. The CDR3 nucleotides read TGTGCCAGCAGCACATCTCTATCCTCCTACGAGCAGTACTTC. Translation: CASSTSLSSYEQYF. The rearrangement uses TRBV5-5 and TRBJ2-7; unclear D gene. The CDR3 runs 14 residues. Trimming took 4 bases from V and 0 from J, leaving 11 bases between them. In germline, CDR1 is SGHKS, CDR2 YYEKEE (reference sequence).

This clonotype was detected ten times or more. The CDR3 region is CASSLVGHGQRTDTQYF. CDR3 coding DNA: TGTGCCAGCAGTTTAGTCGGTCACGGGCAACGCACAGATACGCAGTATTTT. The chain couples TRBV28 to TRBJ2-3; D gene unclear. Trimming removed 2 bases at V and 1 base at J, with 16 bases between. CDR3 size: 17 residues. Germline CDR1 reads MDHEN; CDR2 reads SYDVKM.

This clonotype was recorded at least ten times. The chain combines TRBV7-2 with TRBJ1-5; D call uncertain. Germline V gene sequence: CDR1 SGHTA, CDR2 FQGNSA. The CDR3 totals 14 residues. V was shortened by 3 bases and J by 1 base, with 7 bases between the two germline ends. DNA for the CDR3: TGTGCCAGCAGCTTTACTCTGAGCAATCAGCCCCAGCATTTT. Amino acid sequence: CASSFTLSNQPQHF.

The chain joins TRBV20-1 to TRBJ2-2; the D call may be TRBD1 or TRBD2 (6 bases each). The germline V and J ends were trimmed by 0 bases and 5 bases, with 13 bases remaining between them. CDR1 and CDR2 from the germline V gene are DFQATT and SNEGSKA (reference sequence). This CDR3 comprises 15 residues. The CDR3: CSARDPGAGTGELFF. The CDR3 region has the DNA TGCAGTGCTAGAGATCCGGGGGCTGGGACCGGGGAGCTGTTTTTT.

This chain connects TRBV7-2 to TRBJ2-4; a weak D match, TRBD1 (6 bases). Per the germline V gene, CDR1 is SGHTA and CDR2 is FQGNSA. The ends were cut back, 8 bases at V and 6 bases at J, with 14 bases in the middle. The CDR3 covers 13 residues. In DNA form, the CDR3 reads TGTGCCAGCGCCACACAGGGTATAAACATTCAGTACTTC. Protein product: CASATQGINIQYF.

There are many counts of this clonotype. V gene TRBV5-4 combines with J gene TRBJ2-1; TRBD2 aligns across 10 bases. The junction had 3 bases not matched to a gene; V was cut back by 4 bases and J by 2 bases. The CDR3 totals 15 residues. Germline values: CDR1 SGHNT, CDR2 YYREEE (reference sequence). CDR3 protein: CASSVTSGTYNEQFF. CDR3 bases: TGTGCCAGCAGCGTTACTAGCGGGACCTACAATGAGCAGTTCTTC.

This clonotype was seen repeatedly, ten times or more. The chain couples TRBV7-7 to TRBJ1-5, with D uncertain. Between the trimmed V and J ends, which lost 5 bases and 0 bases, there was a span of 17 bases. CDR1 and CDR2 (germline): SSHAT, FNYEAQ (reference sequence). The CDR3 runs 17 residues. The CDR3 here is CASSRTSDTFSNQPQHF. The CDR3 bases are TGTGCCAGCAGCAGAACCTCTGACACCTTTAGCAATCAGCCCCAGCATTTT.

This clonotype was counted ten times or more. The chain carries TRBV3-1 and TRBJ2-1; tentative D call: TRBD1 (8 bases). Germline CDR1 LGHDT, CDR2 YNNKEL (reference sequence). The CDR3 is 16 residues long. V was pared by 5 bases and J by 5 bases, with 19 bases between. The CDR3 DNA follows: TGTGCCAGCAGCTACAGGGGGGGGTTAGCTCACAATGAGCAGTTCTTC. It yields the protein CASSYRGGLAHNEQFF.

This clonotype was detected ten times or more. This sequence joins TRBV7-9 and TRBJ1-1; weak D call: TRBD1 (5 bases). V shed 4 bases and J shed 0 bases, with 12 bases lying between them. This CDR3 comprises 15 residues. The germline V gene has CDR1 SEHNR and CDR2 FQNEAQ (reference sequence). The CDR3 loop reads CASSSLGGMNTEAFF. The CDR3 DNA reads as TGTGCCAGCAGCTCACTGGGGGGGATGAACACTGAAGCTTTCTTT.

This clonotype came up many times. V is TRBV19 and J is TRBJ2-5; D may correspond to TRBD1 or TRBD2 (7 bases each). CDR1 and CDR2 (germline): LNHDA, SQIVND (reference sequence). V lost 8 bases to trimming and J lost 2 bases, with 15 bases between them. The CDR3 consists of 14 residues. As DNA, the CDR3 is TGTGCCAGTCGAAGCGGGGACAGACAAGAGACCCAGTACTTC. Translation gives CASRSGDRQETQYF.

The chain uses TRBV20-1 and TRBJ1-5; D is uncertain. This CDR3 contains 19 residues. Deletions cut 0 bases from V and 2 bases from J, with 23 bases between. Germline-derived CDR1 and CDR2 are DFQATT and SNEGSKA (reference sequence). For the CDR3, the DNA is TGCAGTGCTAGAGATTGGGAACAAACCTCGGGTCTGGGCAATCAGCCCCAGCATTTT. It encodes CSARDWEQTSGLGNQPQHF.

This chain joins TRBV14 and TRBJ2-3, with D possibly being TRBD2 (6 bases). Per the germline V gene, CDR1 is SGHDN and CDR2 is FVKESK. The V end was cut by 4 bases, the J end by 5 bases, with 16 bases between. CDR3 length equals 15 residues. The CDR3 sequence: CASSPFGGTRDTQYF. In nucleotides, the CDR3 is TGTGCCAGCAGCCCCTTTGGCGGGACGAGAGATACGCAGTATTTT. The variable domain in full, completed from reference TRBV14 and TRBJ2-3, reads EAGVTQFPSHSVIEKGQTVTLRCDPISGHDNLYWYRRVMGKEIKFLLHFVKESKQDESGMPNNRFLAERTGGTYSTLKVQPAELEDSGVYFCASSPFGGTRDTQYFGPGTRLTVL.

A few counts support this clonotype. The V call is TRBV7-9, the J call TRBJ2-7; 7 nucleotides match TRBD2. CDR1 is SEHNR and CDR2 is FQNEAQ in the germline V gene (reference sequence). The CDR3 covers 15 residues. J lost 1 base, V lost 7 bases, and 10 bases had no gene match. CDR3 in DNA: TGTGCCAGCACCCCACTAGCGCTTCGTTCCTACGAGCAGTACTTC. Its protein is CASTPLALRSYEQYF. Full variable domain (outside the CDR3, taken from reference TRBV7-9 and TRBJ2-7): DTGVSQNPRHKITKRGQNVTFRCDPISEHNRLYWYRQTLGQGPEFLTYFQNEAQLEKSRLLSDRFSAERPKGSFSTLEIQRTEQGDSAMYLCASTPLALRSYEQYFGPGTRLTVT.